These 20 T cell receptor beta chains were all obtained from the same sample, sequenced in a study of T cells in Graves' hyperthyroidism and ophthalmopathy. RNA transcripts yielded amplified TCR beta CDR3 regions. A first-round RT-PCR of the TCR CDR3 used the HTBI primer set. TCRdb re-called the multiplex PCR reads with MiXCR, one entry per CDR3 protein. The sample contains over 500,000 distinct CDR3 sequences, about 15% of which appear only once. Sequencing used blood. These TCRs come from a woman aged 18-30 years with Graves' ophthalmopathy.

This chain uses TRBV24-1 with TRBJ2-6; D tentatively reads TRBD1 or TRBD2 (6 bases each). V shed 9 bases and J shed 0 bases, with 14 bases lying between them. Germline loops: CDR1 KGHDR, CDR2 SFDVKD. The CDR3 totals 16 residues. CDR3 in amino acids: CATQLGGPSGANVLTF. CDR3 DNA: TGTGCCACCCAACTCGGGGGCCCCTCTGGGGCCAACGTCCTGACTTTC.

This chain joins TRBV5-4 and TRBJ2-7, with D possibly being TRBD1 (6 bases). This CDR3 region has 15 residues. Germline lookup yields CDR1 SGHNT and CDR2 YYREEE (reference sequence). V lost 3 bases, J lost 2 bases, and 15 bases lay in between. This CDR3 is CASSWSGTITYEQYF. CDR3 DNA: TGTGCCAGCAGCTGGTCCGGGACAATTACCTACGAGCAGTACTTC.

This clonotype was seen at least ten times. This chain uses TRBV5-1 with TRBJ1-1; TRBD1 is a possible D gene (6 bases). Deletions cut 1 base from V and 1 base from J, with 14 bases between. Germline V gene data show CDR1 as SGHRS and CDR2 as YFSETQ. This CDR3 region has 16 residues. The CDR3 protein is CASSLTEQGPNTEAFF. The CDR3 coding sequence is TGCGCCAGCAGCTTGACAGAACAGGGCCCGAACACTGAAGCTTTCTTT.

This clonotype was seen at least ten times. The chain joins TRBV29-1 to TRBJ2-5, with TRBD2 matching 10 bases. CDR3 length equals 19 residues. Germline loops: CDR1 SQVTM, CDR2 ANQGSEA. J lost 0 bases, V lost 4 bases, and 17 bases had no gene match. In DNA form, the CDR3 reads TGCAGCGTTGGTGGGCTCATAGCGGGGGGCAATTCGTACCAAGAGACCCAGTACTTC. This gives the protein CSVGGLIAGGNSYQETQYF.

This clonotype was counted at least ten times. This chain joins TRBV6-6 and TRBJ1-1; D remains ambiguous. CDR1 is MNHNY, CDR2 SVGAGI, per germline (reference sequence). The CDR3 contains 13 residues. Trimming shortened V by 4 bases and J by 2 bases, and 8 bases separated the two germline ends. As DNA, the CDR3 is TGTGCCAGCAGTTTTTTGAGTAACACTGAAGCTTTCTTT. Translation gives CASSFLSNTEAFF.

Notes on this clonotype: A much larger clonotype is one base distant, so this may be a read error. CDR3 region: CSALRQGADCYTF. The CDR3 DNA follows: TGCAGTGCTTTGAGACAGGGGGCGGATTGCTACACCTTC. The chain employs TRBV20-1 and TRBJ1-2; 10 bases are shared with TRBD1. The CDR3 is 13 amino acids. Losses at the gene ends were 5 bases for V and 9 bases for J; bases not matched to a gene: 9. Germline values: CDR1 DFQATT, CDR2 SNEGSKA (reference sequence).

This clonotype occurred a few times. The chain joins TRBV9 to TRBJ2-3; D gene ambiguous. With 4 bases removed from V and 4 bases from J, the gap between germline ends came to 16 bases. In germline, CDR1 is SGDLS, CDR2 YYNGEE. The CDR3 totals 15 residues. In DNA, the CDR3 is TGTGCCAGCAGCCCTCGCGGCGCTAACCCAGATACGCAGTATTTT. Its translation: CASSPRGANPDTQYF.

The chain recombines TRBV2 with TRBJ2-7; maybe TRBD1 (6 bases). Germline V gives CDR1 SNHLY, CDR2 FYNNEI. This CDR3 contains 17 residues. The ends were cut back, 3 bases at V and 5 bases at J, with 23 bases in the middle. This CDR3 reads CASSDATSGVNDDEQYF. CDR3 bases: TGTGCCAGCAGTGACGCCACGTCAGGGGTAAACGACGACGAGCAGTACTTC.

This clonotype has ten or more counts. The J gene is TRBJ2-7, the V gene TRBV5-1, with 12 bases matching TRBD1. The junction had 10 bases not matched to a gene; V was cut back by 0 bases and J by 6 bases. Germline lookup yields CDR1 SGHRS and CDR2 YFSETQ. The CDR3 loop spans 17 amino acids. CDR3: CASSLVLRGQGALEQYF. The CDR3 DNA sequence: TGCGCCAGCAGCTTGGTATTGAGGGGACAGGGGGCTCTCGAGCAGTACTTC.

In this sample, this clonotype turned up many times. V gene TRBV5-1 combines with J gene TRBJ1-5; maybe TRBD1 (5 bases). Germline CDR1 SGHRS, CDR2 YFSETQ. This CDR3 region has 15 residues. Trimming pared 0 bases from V and 3 bases from J, leaving 10 bases between. In DNA, the CDR3 is TGCGCCAGCAGCTTGGAAGGAGGGGCCAATCAGCCCCAGCATTTT. Translation: CASSLEGGANQPQHF.

This clonotype was recorded many times. The V call is TRBV11-2, the J call TRBJ2-3, with D perhaps given as TRBD1 or TRBD2 (5 bases each). CDR3 length equals 15 residues. From germline, CDR1 is SGHAT and CDR2 FQNNGV. V lost 2 bases and J lost 2, with 11 bases in between. The CDR3 DNA reads as TGTGCCAGCAGCTTACGGGACGGAAACACAGATACGCAGTATTTT. Its protein is CASSLRDGNTDTQYF.

With respect to this clonotype: One junction end does not reproduce the germline sequence, and a read error may be involved. The chain combines TRBV7-2 with TRBJ2-3, with 8 bases that match TRBD2. This CDR3 spans 15 amino acids. Per the germline V gene, CDR1 is SGHTA and CDR2 is FQGNSA. CDR3 nucleotides: TGTGCCTGCAGCCCAGGACTAGCTTCTTCAGATACGCAGTATTTT. This sequence encodes CACSPGLASSDTQYF.

This clonotype was picked up many times. This sequence joins TRBV2 and TRBJ2-7, with TRBD2 as a possible D gene (6 bases). CDR1 SNHLY and CDR2 FYNNEI come from the germline V gene. V gave up 2 bases and J gave up 2 bases, with 16 bases separating them. The CDR3 has 16 residues. The CDR3 region is CASSETPQRATYEQYF. The CDR3 DNA is TGTGCCAGCAGTGAAACGCCCCAGCGGGCCACCTACGAGCAGTACTTC.

This clonotype was seen a few times. The chain joins TRBV5-1 to TRBJ2-1; 10 nucleotides line up with TRBD2. V was clipped by 2 bases and J by 8 bases; unmatched bases: 7. The length of the CDR3 is 15 residues. The germline V gene has CDR1 SGHRS and CDR2 YFSETQ. CDR3 nucleotide sequence: TGCGCCAGCAGCTTCGCCGGGACTAGCGTCGATGAGCAGTTCTTC. Residues: CASSFAGTSVDEQFF.

This clonotype was picked up a small number of times. The rearrangement links TRBV4-2 to TRBJ2-7, with D hard to call. Germline CDR1 reads LGHNA; CDR2 reads YNFKEQ. The CDR3 runs to 12 residues. V lost 0 bases and J 5 bases, leaving 5 bases between the germline ends. This CDR3 reads CASSQDEDEQYF. The DNA for the CDR3 is TGTGCCAGCAGCCAAGATGAGGACGAGCAGTACTTC.

This clonotype was seen ten or more times. The CDR3 protein is CASSLPGQAYNEQFF. The CDR3 DNA is TGTGCCAGCAGTTTGCCCGGACAGGCCTACAATGAGCAGTTCTTC. The chain joins TRBV28 to TRBJ2-1; 7 nucleotides agree with TRBD1. The CDR3 sequence is 15 residues long. With V trimmed by 3 bases and J by 2 bases, 4 bases remained unmatched. Germline CDR1 is MDHEN and CDR2 is SYDVKM.

This clonotype was seen repeatedly, ten times or more. The CDR3 bases are TGCAGTGCTAGAGACGGGAATAATGAAAAACTGTTTTTT. Translated: CSARDGNNEKLFF. The rearrangement joins TRBV20-1 to TRBJ1-4; D gene ambiguous. Germline lookup yields CDR1 DFQATT and CDR2 SNEGSKA (reference sequence). CDR3 size: 13 residues. The V gene lost 0 bases and the J gene lost 4 bases, with 6 bases spanning the gap.

This clonotype was counted many times. The chain couples TRBV30 to TRBJ2-1, with 9 bases lining up with TRBD1. Per germline, CDR1 GTSNPN and CDR2 SVGIG (reference sequence). The CDR3 sequence is 14 residues long. V lost 3 bases and J lost 8; bases outside the gene matches: 8. The CDR3 DNA follows: TGTGCCTGGAGCGGGGACAGGGCGGGAGATGAGCAGTTCTTC. Translated: CAWSGDRAGDEQFF. Based on the CDR3 plus reference TRBV30 and TRBJ2-1, the full variable domain is SQTIHQWPATLVQPVGSPLSLECTVEGTSNPNLYWYRQAAGRGLQLLFYSVGIGQISSEVPQNLSASRPQDRQFILSSKKLLLSDSGFYLCAWSGDRAGDEQFFGPGTRLTVL.

In this sample, this clonotype turned up many times. V usage is TRBV2 and J usage is TRBJ1-1; D may be TRBD1 (5 bases). The CDR3 totals 13 residues. The V gene's germline CDR1 is SNHLY and CDR2 FYNNEI. V was pared by 5 bases and J by 1 base, with 8 bases between. The CDR3 loop is CASSRGSNTEAFF. DNA for the CDR3: TGTGCCAGCAGTCGGGGCTCGAACACTGAAGCTTTCTTT.

V usage is TRBV7-3 and J usage is TRBJ1-4; maybe TRBD1 (6 bases). Trimming shortened V by 2 bases and J by 2 bases, and 12 bases separated the two germline ends. The length of the CDR3 is 16 residues. Germline-derived CDR1 and CDR2 are SGHTA and FQGTGA. The CDR3 here is CASSLSGEGTNEKLFF. In DNA, the CDR3 is TGTGCCAGCAGCTTATCAGGGGAGGGTACTAATGAAAAACTGTTTTTT. The full variable domain, rest sourced from reference TRBV7-3 and TRBJ1-4, is GAGVSQTPSNKVTEKGKYVELRCDPISGHTALYWYRQSLGQGPEFLIYFQGTGAADDSGLPNDRFFAVRPEGSVSTLKIQRTERGDSAVYLCASSLSGEGTNEKLFFGSGTQLSVL.